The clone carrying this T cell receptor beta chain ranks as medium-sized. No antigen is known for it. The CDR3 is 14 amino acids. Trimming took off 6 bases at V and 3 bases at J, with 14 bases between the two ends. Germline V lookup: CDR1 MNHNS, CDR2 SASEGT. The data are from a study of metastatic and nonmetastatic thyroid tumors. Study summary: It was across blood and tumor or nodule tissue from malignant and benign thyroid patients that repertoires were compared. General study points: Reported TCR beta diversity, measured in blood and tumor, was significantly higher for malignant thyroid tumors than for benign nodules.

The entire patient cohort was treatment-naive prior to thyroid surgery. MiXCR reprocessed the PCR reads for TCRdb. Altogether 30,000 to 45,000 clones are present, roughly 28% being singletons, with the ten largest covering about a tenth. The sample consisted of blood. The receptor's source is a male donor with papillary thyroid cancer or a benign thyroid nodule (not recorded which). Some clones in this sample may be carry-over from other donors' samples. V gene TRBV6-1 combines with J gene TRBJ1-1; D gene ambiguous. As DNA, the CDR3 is TGTGCCAGCAGAGGGTATAGGCCGGACACTGAAGCTTTCTTT. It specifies CASRGYRPDTEAFF.